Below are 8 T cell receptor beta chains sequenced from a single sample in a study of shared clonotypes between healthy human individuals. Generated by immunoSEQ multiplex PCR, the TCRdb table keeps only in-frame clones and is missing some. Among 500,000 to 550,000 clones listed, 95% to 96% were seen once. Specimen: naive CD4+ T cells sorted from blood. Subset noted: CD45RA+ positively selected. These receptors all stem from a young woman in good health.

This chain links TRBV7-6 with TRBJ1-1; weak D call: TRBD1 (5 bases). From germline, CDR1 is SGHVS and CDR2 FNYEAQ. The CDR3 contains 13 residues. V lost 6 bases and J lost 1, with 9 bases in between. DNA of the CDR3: TGTGCCAGCAGACAGACAGAGAACACTGAAGCTTTCTTT. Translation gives CASRQTENTEAFF.

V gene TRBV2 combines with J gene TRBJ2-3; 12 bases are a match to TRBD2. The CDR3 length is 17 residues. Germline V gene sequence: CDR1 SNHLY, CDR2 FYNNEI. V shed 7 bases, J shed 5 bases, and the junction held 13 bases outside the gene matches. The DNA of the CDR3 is TGTGCCAGCAACCTAGCGGGAGGGCCCCTCAGGCTAGATACGCAGTATTTT. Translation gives CASNLAGGPLRLDTQYF.

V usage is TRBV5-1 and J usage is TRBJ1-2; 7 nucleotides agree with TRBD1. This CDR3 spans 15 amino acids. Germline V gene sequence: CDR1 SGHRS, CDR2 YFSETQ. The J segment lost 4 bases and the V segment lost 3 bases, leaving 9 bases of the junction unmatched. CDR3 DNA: TGCGCCAGCAGCTGGGGCCAGGGGGGACCCTATGGCTACACCTTC. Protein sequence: CASSWGQGGPYGYTF.

CDR3 coding DNA: TGTGCCAGCAGCCCCGTGCGGGGTAATGAGCAGTTCTTC. Protein product: CASSPVRGNEQFF. The rearrangement joins TRBV6-6 to TRBJ2-1, with TRBD2 as a possible D gene (6 bases). Germline V lookup: CDR1 MNHNY, CDR2 SVGAGI (reference sequence). The CDR3 is made up of 13 amino acids. V was shortened by 6 bases and J by 7 bases, with 13 bases between the two germline ends.

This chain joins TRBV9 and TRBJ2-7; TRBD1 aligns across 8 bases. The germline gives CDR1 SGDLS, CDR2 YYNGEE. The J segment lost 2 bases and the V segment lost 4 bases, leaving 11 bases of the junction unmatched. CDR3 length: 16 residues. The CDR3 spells CASSPWRDRNAYEQYF. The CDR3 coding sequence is TGTGCCAGCAGCCCTTGGCGGGACAGGAATGCCTACGAGCAGTACTTC.

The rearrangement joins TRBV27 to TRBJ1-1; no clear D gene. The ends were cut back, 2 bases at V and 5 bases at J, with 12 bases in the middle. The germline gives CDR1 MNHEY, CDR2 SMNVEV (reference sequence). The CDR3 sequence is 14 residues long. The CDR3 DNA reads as TGTGCCAGCAGTTTAGGTGCGGGAGGGACTGAAGCTTTCTTT. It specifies CASSLGAGGTEAFF.

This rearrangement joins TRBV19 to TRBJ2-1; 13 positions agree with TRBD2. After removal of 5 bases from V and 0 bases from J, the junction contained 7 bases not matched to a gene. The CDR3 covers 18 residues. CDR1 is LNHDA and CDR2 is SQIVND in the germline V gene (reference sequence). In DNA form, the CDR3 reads TGTGCCAGTAGTGGGGGACTAGCGGGGCTAAGCTCCTACAATGAGCAGTTCTTC. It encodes CASSGGLAGLSSYNEQFF.

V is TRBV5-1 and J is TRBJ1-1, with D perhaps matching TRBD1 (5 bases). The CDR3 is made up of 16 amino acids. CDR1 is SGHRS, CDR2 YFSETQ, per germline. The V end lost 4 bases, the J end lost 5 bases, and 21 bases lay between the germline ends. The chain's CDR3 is CASSHLGPSVLTEAFF. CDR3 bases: TGCGCCAGCAGCCACCTGGGGCCCAGTGTTCTAACTGAAGCTTTCTTT.